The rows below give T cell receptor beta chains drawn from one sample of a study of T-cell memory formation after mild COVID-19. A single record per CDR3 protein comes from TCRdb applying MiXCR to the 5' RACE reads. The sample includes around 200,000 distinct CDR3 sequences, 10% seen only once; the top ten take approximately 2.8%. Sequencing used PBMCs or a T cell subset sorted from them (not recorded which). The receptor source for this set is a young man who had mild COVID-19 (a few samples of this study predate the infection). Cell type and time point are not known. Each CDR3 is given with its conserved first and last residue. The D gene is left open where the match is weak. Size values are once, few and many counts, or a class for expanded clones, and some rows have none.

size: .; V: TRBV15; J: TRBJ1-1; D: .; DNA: TGTGCCACCAGCAGACAACTAGGGCCTGAAGCTTTCTTT; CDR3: CATSRQLGPEAFF
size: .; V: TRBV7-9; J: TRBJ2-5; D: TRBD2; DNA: TGTGCCAGCAGCCCTAGAGGAGGGAGGGGCTTTCAAGAGACCCAGTACTTC; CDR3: CASSPRGGRGFQETQYF
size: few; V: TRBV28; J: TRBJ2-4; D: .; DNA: TGTGCCAGCACCCGGGTGGGGCCGGGTTACATTCAGTACTTC; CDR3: CASTRVGPGYIQYF
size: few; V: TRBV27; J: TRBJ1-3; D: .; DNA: TGTGCCAGCAGGGAATCGTACGGAAACACCATATATTTT; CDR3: CASRESYGNTIYF
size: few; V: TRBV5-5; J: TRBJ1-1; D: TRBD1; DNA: TGTGCCAGCAGCTTCAGACCGTTTACCGGGACAGCGAACACTGAAGCTTTCTTT; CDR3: CASSFRPFTGTANTEAFF
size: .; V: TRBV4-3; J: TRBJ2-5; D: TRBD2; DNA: TGCGCCAGCAGCCCTCGACGGGGGAGGGGAATTCAAGAGACCCAGTACTTC; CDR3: CASSPRRGRGIQETQYF
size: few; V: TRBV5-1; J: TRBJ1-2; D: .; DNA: TGCGCCAGCAGCTGGGAATGGGCCGCCTATGGCTACACCTTC; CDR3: CASSWEWAAYGYTF
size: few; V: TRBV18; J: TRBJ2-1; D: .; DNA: TGTGCCAGCTCAGATAACAGTCCCTTAACTTACAATGAGCAGTTCTTC; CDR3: CASSDNSPLTYNEQFF
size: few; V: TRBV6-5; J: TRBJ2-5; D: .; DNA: TGTGCCAGCAGTCCACAGGGTGGCGAAGAGACCCAGTACTTC; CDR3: CASSPQGGEETQYF
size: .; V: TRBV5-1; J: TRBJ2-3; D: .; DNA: TGCGCCAGCAGCTTGGTATCAGGGCCAGATACGCAGTATTTT; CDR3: CASSLVSGPDTQYF
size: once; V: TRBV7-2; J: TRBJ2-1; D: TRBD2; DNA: TGTGCCAGCAGCTCGGGACTAGCGGGAGATCAGGGTGAGCAGTTCTTC; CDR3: CASSSGLAGDQGEQFF
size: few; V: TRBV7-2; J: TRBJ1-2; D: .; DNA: TGTGCCAGCAGCTTAGAACTGGGGGACTATGGCTACACCTTC; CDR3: CASSLELGDYGYTF
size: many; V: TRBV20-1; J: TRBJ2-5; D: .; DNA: TGCAGTCACCGGGACCCCCTTTTAGACCAGTACTTC; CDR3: CSHRDPLLDQYF
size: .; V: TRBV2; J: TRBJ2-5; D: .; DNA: TGTGCCAGCAGTGATGGGCTGGGAGAGACCCAGTACTTC; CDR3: CASSDGLGETQYF
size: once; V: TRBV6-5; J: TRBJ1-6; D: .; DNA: TGTGCCAGCAGTTACTCGATACAGGGTAATTCACCCCTCCACTTT; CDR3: CASSYSIQGNSPLHF
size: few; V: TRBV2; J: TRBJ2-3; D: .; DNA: TGTGCCAGCAGCCCCCGGTGGGCCTCAGATACGCAGTATTTT; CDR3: CASSPRWASDTQYF